Presented here are 32 T cell receptor beta chains from one specimen sequenced in a study of T-cell memory formation after mild COVID-19. TCRdb analysed the 5' RACE reads with MiXCR anew, one entry per CDR3 protein. This table has around 200,000 distinct CDR3 sequences, over 9.5% appearing once. The sequencing input was PBMCs or a T cell subset sorted from them (not recorded which). These receptors were taken from a man aged 18 to 35 who had mild COVID-19 (a few samples of this study predate the infection). Cell type and time point are not known.

This chain uses TRBV28 with TRBJ1-1; D remains unclear. There are 13 residues in the CDR3. With 3 bases removed from V and 6 bases from J, the gap between germline ends came to 11 bases. In germline, CDR1 is MDHEN, CDR2 SYDVKM. This CDR3 reads CASSFGGRPEAFF. For the CDR3, the DNA is TGTGCCAGCAGTTTCGGTGGAAGGCCTGAAGCTTTCTTT.

This clonotype has more than one count but fewer than ten. Written as DNA, the CDR3 is TGTGCCAGCAGCTTAGCGTGGGGACTAGCGGGGGCCCGGACCGGGGAGCTGTTTTTT. This sequence encodes CASSLAWGLAGARTGELFF. V is TRBV7-2 and J is TRBJ2-2; 14 nucleotides line up with TRBD2. CDR1 is SGHTA and CDR2 is FQGNSA in the germline V gene. The CDR3 is made up of 19 amino acids. Trimming removed 0 bases from V and 5 bases from J; junction bases left unmatched: 8.

This chain connects TRBV6-2 or TRBV6-3 to TRBJ2-7, with TRBD1 identical over 9 bases. V lost 6 bases to trimming and J lost 6 bases; unmatched junction nucleotides: 12. Looked up from germline, CDR1 is MNHEY and CDR2 is SVGEGT. This CDR3 has 15 amino acids. CDR3 DNA sequence: TGTGCCAGCAGCCCCGGGACAGGGAAGACTGGCGAGCAGTACTTC. Protein: CASSPGTGKTGEQYF.

This clonotype was seen repeatedly, ten times or more. V gene TRBV11-2 combines with J gene TRBJ1-6; 8 nucleotides match TRBD1. With V trimmed by 5 bases and J by 7 bases, 7 bases remained unmatched. CDR1 SGHAT and CDR2 FQNNGV come from the germline V gene. The CDR3 totals 15 residues. Written as DNA, the CDR3 is TGTGCCAGCAGCAGACAGGGGCCTACCAATTCACCCCTCCACTTT. Translation gives CASSRQGPTNSPLHF.

In its sample, this clonotype was seen a few times. The chain employs TRBV4-3 and TRBJ2-5; possible D gene TRBD1, 5 bases. V was clipped by 4 bases and J by 2 bases, with 8 bases between them. This CDR3 contains 13 residues. The germline gives CDR1 LGHNA, CDR2 YSLEER. The CDR3, as DNA: TGCGCCAGCAGCCGGGGCCGGCAAGAGACCCAGTACTTC. Its translation: CASSRGRQETQYF.

This chain links TRBV20-1 with TRBJ2-3; 7 nucleotides line up with TRBD2. The germline CDR1 and CDR2 sequences are DFQATT and SNEGSKA (reference sequence). The CDR3 is made up of 13 amino acids. V dropped 7 bases and J dropped 5; count of bases not matched to a gene: 9. The CDR3 DNA reads TGCAGTGTCTATGTGGGGGGGAAAGATACGCAGTATTTT. This translates into CSVYVGGKDTQYF.

The sample holds a few counts of this clonotype. The chain has TRBV5-1 and TRBJ1-4; D is ambiguous. Per germline, CDR1 SGHRS and CDR2 YFSETQ. CDR3 length: 15 residues. V lost 0 bases and J 3 bases, leaving 9 bases between the germline ends. CDR3 region: CASSLERASNEKLFF. The CDR3 nucleotides are TGCGCCAGCAGCTTGGAGAGAGCGTCTAATGAAAAACTGTTTTTT. Looking up the rest from reference TRBV5-1 and TRBJ1-4 gives the full variable domain: KAGVTQTPRYLIKTRGQQVTLSCSPISGHRSVSWYQQTPGQGLQFLFEYFSETQRNKGNFPGRFSGRQFSNSRSEMNVSTLELGDSALYLCASSLERASNEKLFFGSGTQLSVL.

This clonotype was seen many times. This chain uses TRBV30 with TRBJ1-4; possibly TRBD1 for D (6 bases). CDR3 length: 14 amino acids. Germline V gives CDR1 GTSNPN, CDR2 SVGIG (reference sequence). Trimming cost V 2 bases and J 8 bases, with 15 bases left between them. This CDR3 reads CAWSMEGEREKLFF. Written as DNA, the CDR3 is TGTGCCTGGAGTATGGAGGGGGAGAGGGAAAAACTGTTTTTT. The complete variable domain, with remaining parts taken from reference TRBV30 and TRBJ1-4, reads SQTIHQWPATLVQPVGSPLSLECTVEGTSNPNLYWYRQAAGRGLQLLFYSVGIGQISSEVPQNLSASRPQDRQFILSSKKLLLSDSGFYLCAWSMEGEREKLFFGSGTQLSVL.

This clonotype was counted many times. The V gene is TRBV5-1, the J gene TRBJ2-3; 7 bases agree with TRBD1. After removal of 6 bases from V and 6 bases from J, the junction contained 13 bases not matched to a gene. The V gene's germline CDR1 is SGHRS and CDR2 YFSETQ. The CDR3 extends over 15 amino acids. The CDR3 sequence: CASTAKTGPQDTQYF. The CDR3 bases are TGCGCCAGCACCGCCAAGACAGGGCCTCAGGATACGCAGTATTTT.

This chain links TRBV20-1 with TRBJ2-3; 7 positions match TRBD2. Germline V CDR1 and CDR2: DFQATT, SNEGSKA (reference sequence). The CDR3 is 13 residues long. CDR3 coding DNA: TGCAGCGCCCCCCGGGGGGTGACAGATACGCAGTATTTT. It is translated as CSAPRGVTDTQYF.

The genes are TRBV5-1 and TRBJ2-7, with a tentative D call TRBD1 (6 bases). Germline V gene lookup returns CDR1 SGHRS and CDR2 YFSETQ. The CDR3 spans 15 residues. The V end lost 4 bases, the J end lost 1 base, and 15 bases lay between the germline ends. CDR3 nucleotide sequence: TGCGCCAGCAGCGCCCCTACACAGGGATCCTACGAGCAGTACTTC. Translation: CASSAPTQGSYEQYF.

This clonotype was observed a few times. This rearrangement joins TRBV6-6 to TRBJ2-1, with TRBD2 identical over 9 bases. After removal of 5 bases from V and 5 bases from J, the junction contained 10 bases not matched to a gene. The CDR3 runs to 16 residues. Germline-derived CDR1 and CDR2 are MNHNY and SVGAGI (reference sequence). The chain's CDR3 is CASSGTGLALDNEQFF. The CDR3 DNA sequence: TGTGCCAGCAGTGGAACAGGACTAGCGCTTGACAATGAGCAGTTCTTC.

V usage is TRBV29-1 and J usage is TRBJ1-2; D unresolved. V was clipped by 3 bases and J by 11 bases, with 4 bases between them. CDR3 length: 8 amino acids. Germline lookup yields CDR1 SQVTM and CDR2 ANQGSEA. Written as DNA, the CDR3 is TGCAGCGTTGAGTATTACACCTTC. It codes for CSVEYYTF.

This clonotype was seen more than once but under ten times. CDR3 DNA sequence: TGTGCCAGCAGCTTAGGGCAGGCGGTAAATTCACCCCTCCACTTT. Translated: CASSLGQAVNSPLHF. The rearrangement links TRBV7-2 to TRBJ1-6; D unclear. Trimming took 1 base from V and 7 from J, leaving 11 bases between them. There are 15 residues in the CDR3. The germline V gene has CDR1 SGHTA and CDR2 FQGNSA.

In its sample, this clonotype was seen a few times. The rearrangement uses TRBV27 and TRBJ1-2, with 8 bases fitting TRBD1. The CDR3 extends over 15 amino acids. Germline V gene sequence: CDR1 MNHEY, CDR2 SMNVEV (reference sequence). The V gene end was trimmed by 8 bases and the J gene end by 6 bases; junction bases not matched to a gene: 14. The CDR3 nucleotides read TGTGCCAGCTCCCTATCGCGACAGGGGAGGAATGGCTACACCTTC. It is translated as CASSLSRQGRNGYTF.

The chain combines TRBV7-2 with TRBJ2-3; possibly TRBD2 for D (5 bases). V was trimmed by 1 base and J by 3 bases, leaving 5 bases between them. Germline CDR1 is SGHTA and CDR2 is FQGNSA. The CDR3 consists of 13 residues. In DNA form, the CDR3 reads TGTGCCAGCAGCTTAGGGGAGACAGATACGCAGTATTTT. This sequence encodes CASSLGETDTQYF.

This chain joins TRBV29-1 and TRBJ2-5; perhaps TRBD2 as D (5 bases). The CDR3 has 13 residues. Germline CDR1 reads SQVTM; CDR2 reads ANQGSEA. Trimming took off 3 bases at V and 5 bases at J, with 13 bases between the two ends. This CDR3 is CSVDPTGEETQYF. CDR3 coding DNA: TGCAGCGTTGACCCTACCGGGGAGGAGACCCAGTACTTC.

The chain recombines TRBV18 with TRBJ2-5, with 8 nucleotides matching TRBD1. There are 14 residues in the CDR3. V dropped 3 bases and J dropped 3; count of bases not matched to a gene: 3. Germline-derived CDR1 and CDR2 are KGHSH and LQKENI. The CDR3 coding sequence is TGTGCCAGCTCACCCCGGACAGGGAAAGAGACCCAGTACTTC. Its protein is CASSPRTGKETQYF.

This clonotype was recorded a few times. This chain connects TRBV4-1 to TRBJ2-1; 8 bases agree with TRBD2. V was clipped by 4 bases and J by 8 bases; unmatched bases: 4. The CDR3 totals 13 residues. Germline V lookup: CDR1 MGHRA, CDR2 YSYEKL. CDR3 sequence: CASSLTSVDEQFF. The CDR3 nucleotides read TGCGCCAGCAGCCTGACTAGCGTTGATGAGCAGTTCTTC.

This clonotype was observed many times. The CDR3 DNA reads TGTGCCGGCTCCCCGGGACTAGGGGGCAATGAGCAGTTCTTC. It encodes CAGSPGLGGNEQFF. This rearrangement joins TRBV27 to TRBJ2-1; 8 nucleotides line up with TRBD2. Germline trimming cut 11 bases from V and 6 bases from J; bases unmatched to any gene: 12. The length of the CDR3 is 14 residues. Per germline, CDR1 MNHEY and CDR2 SMNVEV (reference sequence).

This clonotype came up a few times. The chain uses TRBV12-3 or TRBV12-4 and TRBJ1-2; possible D gene TRBD1, 5 bases. The CDR3 length is 13 residues. V was cut by 7 bases and J by 8 bases, with 17 bases left in between. CDR3 sequence reads: CASTAGGGGGYTF. CDR3 in DNA: TGTGCCAGCACCGCCGGGGGGGGAGGAGGCTACACCTTC.

This clonotype was seen a few times. This rearrangement joins TRBV7-6 to TRBJ1-1; D is undetermined. CDR3 length equals 14 residues. Germline V gives CDR1 SGHVS, CDR2 FNYEAQ. V was cut by 4 bases and J by 2 bases, with 11 bases left in between. The CDR3 here is CASSSTHRNTEAFF. DNA of the CDR3: TGTGCCAGCAGCTCTACCCACAGAAACACTGAAGCTTTCTTT.

This sequence joins TRBV28 and TRBJ1-5, with D unclear. This CDR3 comprises 13 residues. With 1 base removed from V and 6 bases from J, the gap between germline ends came to 7 bases. Germline CDR1 is MDHEN and CDR2 is SYDVKM. The CDR3 sequence: CASSLFIGQPQHF. In DNA, the CDR3 is TGTGCCAGCAGTTTATTCATCGGTCAGCCCCAGCATTTT.

This clonotype appeared a few times. This chain joins TRBV9 and TRBJ1-2, with no clear D. V dropped 0 bases and J dropped 8 bases, with 14 bases sitting between them. Germline V gives CDR1 SGDLS, CDR2 YYNGEE. The CDR3 extends over 14 amino acids. DNA of the CDR3: TGTGCCAGCAGCGTAGAGTCTGTCGCGTACGGCTACACCTTC. This codes for CASSVESVAYGYTF.

This clonotype showed up many times. V gene TRBV6-2 or TRBV6-3 combines with J gene TRBJ1-5; no firm D call. The CDR3 loop spans 17 amino acids. Germline CDR1 is MNHEY and CDR2 is SVGEGT. V gave up 2 bases and J gave up 9 bases, with 23 bases separating them. CDR3: CASSYPSWEGQIPPQHF. As DNA, the CDR3 is TGTGCCAGCAGTTACCCTTCATGGGAGGGTCAGATTCCGCCCCAGCATTTT.

The rearrangement links TRBV29-1 to TRBJ2-7, with 12 bases aligning to TRBD2. The germline CDR1 and CDR2 sequences are SQVTM and ANQGSEA. J was trimmed by 6 bases and V by 2 bases; bases with no gene match: 5. This CDR3 is 14 amino acids long. CDR3 sequence (DNA): TGCAGCGTTGAACTAGCGGGGGGGCCCCTCGAGCAGTACTTC. Protein product: CSVELAGGPLEQYF.

Worth noting for this clonotype: A much larger clone differs from this one at a single base, so this may be a read error. The chain is built from TRBV5-5 and TRBJ2-3; perhaps TRBD1 as D (6 bases). The CDR3 extends over 16 amino acids. Germline V CDR1 and CDR2: SGHKS, YYEKEE (reference sequence). Deletions cut 1 base from V and 1 base from J, with 13 bases between. The chain's CDR3 is CASSLSVQGGTDTQYF. The CDR3, as DNA: TGTGCCAGCAGCTTGAGCGTACAGGGCGGCACAGATACGCAGTATTTT.

This clonotype was observed a few times. The V and J genes are TRBV4-3 and TRBJ1-6; no reliable D call. This CDR3 contains 14 residues. Germline CDR1 reads LGHNA; CDR2 reads YSLEER. Between the trimmed V and J ends, which lost 0 bases and 8 bases, there was a span of 8 bases. DNA for the CDR3: TGCGCCAGCAGCCAAGATAAAAGAGATTCACCCCTCCACTTT. Translating gives CASSQDKRDSPLHF.

V is TRBV2 and J is TRBJ2-1; D is unclear. The V gene's germline CDR1 is SNHLY and CDR2 FYNNEI. The CDR3 is made up of 16 amino acids. V was clipped by 7 bases and J by 2 bases, with 18 bases between them. The CDR3, as DNA: TGTGCCAGCACCCCCCACCGCGTGGCGGCCTACAATGAGCAGTTCTTC. This sequence encodes CASTPHRVAAYNEQFF.

This clonotype was picked up a small number of times. V usage is TRBV28 and J usage is TRBJ1-3, with D unresolved. V was clipped by 6 bases and J by 12 bases, with 9 bases between them. The CDR3 has 10 residues. Germline V gene data show CDR1 as MDHEN and CDR2 as SYDVKM. CDR3 region: CASSATVIYF. The CDR3 coding sequence is TGTGCCAGCAGCGCGACGGTCATATATTTT. Full variable domain (outside the CDR3, taken from reference TRBV28 and TRBJ1-3): DVKVTQSSRYLVKRTGEKVFLECVQDMDHENMFWYRQDPGLGLRLIYFSYDVKMKEKGDIPEGYSVSREKKERFSLILESASTNQTSMYLCASSATVIYFGEGSWLTVV.

This clonotype has more than one count but fewer than ten. The V gene is TRBV7-2, the J gene TRBJ1-3; 7 bases agree with TRBD1. Germline assignment: CDR1 SGHTA and CDR2 FQGNSA. V shed 5 bases and J 2 bases; nucleotides not matched to a gene: 9. There are 16 residues in the CDR3. The CDR3 nucleotides are TGTGCCAGCAGCCCTCAGGGGGGGGCGCCTGGAAACACCATATATTTT. The encoded protein is CASSPQGGAPGNTIYF. Full variable domain (missing parts from reference TRBV7-2 and TRBJ1-3): GAGVSQSPSNKVTEKGKDVELRCDPISGHTALYWYRQSLGQGLEFLIYFQGNSAPDKSGLPSDRFSAERTGGSVSTLTIQRTQQEDSAVYLCASSPQGGAPGNTIYFGEGSWLTVV.

V is TRBV4-1 and J is TRBJ1-4; the match to TRBD1 covers 9 bases. The germline CDR1 and CDR2 sequences are MGHRA and YSYEKL. The CDR3 sequence is 16 residues long. V trimming: 3 bases; J trimming: 10 bases; junction bases outside the gene matches: 12. CDR3 sequence reads: CASSHIPRDREVKLFF. The CDR3 bases are TGCGCCAGCAGCCACATTCCACGGGACAGGGAAGTAAAACTGTTTTTT.